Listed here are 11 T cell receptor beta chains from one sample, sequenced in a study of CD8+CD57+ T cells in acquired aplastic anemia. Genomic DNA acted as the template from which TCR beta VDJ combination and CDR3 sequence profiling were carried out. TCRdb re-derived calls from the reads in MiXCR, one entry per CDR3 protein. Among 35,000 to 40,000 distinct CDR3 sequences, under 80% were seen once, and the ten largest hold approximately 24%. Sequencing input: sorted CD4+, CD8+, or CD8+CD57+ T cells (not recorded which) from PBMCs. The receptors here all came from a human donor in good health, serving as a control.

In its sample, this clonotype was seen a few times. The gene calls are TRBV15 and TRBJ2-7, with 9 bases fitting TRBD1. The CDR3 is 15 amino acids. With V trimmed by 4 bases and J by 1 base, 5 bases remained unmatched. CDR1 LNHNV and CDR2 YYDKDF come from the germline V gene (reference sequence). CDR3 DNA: TGTGCCACCAGCAACGGACAGGGGATATCCTACGAGCAGTACTTC. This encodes CATSNGQGISYEQYF.

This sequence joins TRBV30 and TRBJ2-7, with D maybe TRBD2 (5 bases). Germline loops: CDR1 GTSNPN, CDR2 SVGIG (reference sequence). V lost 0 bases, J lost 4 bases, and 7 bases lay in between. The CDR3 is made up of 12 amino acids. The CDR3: CAWSVGGYEQYF. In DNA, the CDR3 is TGTGCCTGGAGTGTAGGCGGGTACGAGCAGTACTTC. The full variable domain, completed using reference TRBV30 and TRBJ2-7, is SQTIHQWPATLVQPVGSPLSLECTVEGTSNPNLYWYRQAAGRGLQLLFYSVGIGQISSEVPQNLSASRPQDRQFILSSKKLLLSDSGFYLCAWSVGGYEQYFGPGTRLTVT.

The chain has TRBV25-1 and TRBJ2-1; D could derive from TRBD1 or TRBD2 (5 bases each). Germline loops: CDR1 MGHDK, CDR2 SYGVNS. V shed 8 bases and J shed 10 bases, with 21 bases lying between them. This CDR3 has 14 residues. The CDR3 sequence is CASSWGTTNPEQFF. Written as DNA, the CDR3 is TGTGCCAGCTCTTGGGGGACCACTAACCCGGAGCAGTTCTTC.

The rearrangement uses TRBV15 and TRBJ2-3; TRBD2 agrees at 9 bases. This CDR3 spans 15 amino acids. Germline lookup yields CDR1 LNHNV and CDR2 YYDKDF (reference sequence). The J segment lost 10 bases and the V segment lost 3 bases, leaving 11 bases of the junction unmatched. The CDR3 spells CATSRLRGGPSSQYF. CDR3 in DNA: TGTGCCACCAGCAGGCTGCGGGGGGGCCCCTCCTCGCAGTATTTT.

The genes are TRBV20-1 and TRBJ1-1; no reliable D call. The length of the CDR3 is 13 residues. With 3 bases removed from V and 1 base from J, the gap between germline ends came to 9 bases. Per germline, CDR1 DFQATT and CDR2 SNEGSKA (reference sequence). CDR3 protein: CSARGYKNTEAFF. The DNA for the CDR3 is TGCAGTGCTAGGGGGTATAAGAACACTGAAGCTTTCTTT.

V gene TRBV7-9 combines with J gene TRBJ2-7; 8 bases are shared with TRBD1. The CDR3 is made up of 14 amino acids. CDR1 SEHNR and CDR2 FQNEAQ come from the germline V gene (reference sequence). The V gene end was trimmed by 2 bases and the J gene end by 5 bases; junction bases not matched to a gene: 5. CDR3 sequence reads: CASSLQGAPDEQYF. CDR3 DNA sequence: TGTGCCAGCAGCTTACAGGGGGCGCCGGACGAGCAGTACTTC. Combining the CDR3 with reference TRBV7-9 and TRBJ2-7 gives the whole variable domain DTGVSQNPRHKITKRGQNVTFRCDPISEHNRLYWYRQTLGQGPEFLTYFQNEAQLEKSRLLSDRFSAERPKGSFSTLEIQRTEQGDSAMYLCASSLQGAPDEQYFGPGTRLTVT.

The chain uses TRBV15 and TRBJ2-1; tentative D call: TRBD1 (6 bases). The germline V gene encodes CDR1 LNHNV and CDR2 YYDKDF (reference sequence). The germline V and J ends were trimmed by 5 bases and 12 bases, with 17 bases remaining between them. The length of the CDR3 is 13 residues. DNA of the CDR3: TGTGCCACCAGCGGCGGACAGCGGTCCCGGCAGTTCTTC. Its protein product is CATSGGQRSRQFF.

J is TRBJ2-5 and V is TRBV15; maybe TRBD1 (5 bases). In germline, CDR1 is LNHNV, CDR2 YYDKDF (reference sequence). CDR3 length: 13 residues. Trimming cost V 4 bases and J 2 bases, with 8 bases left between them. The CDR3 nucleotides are TGTGCCACCAGCATTGACAGTCAAGAGACCCAGTACTTC. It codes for CATSIDSQETQYF.

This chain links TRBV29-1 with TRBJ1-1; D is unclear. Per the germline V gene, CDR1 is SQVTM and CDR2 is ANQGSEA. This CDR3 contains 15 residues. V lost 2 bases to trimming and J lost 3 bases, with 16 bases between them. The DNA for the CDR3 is TGCAGCGTTGAAACGGGTATCAGAAGGTACACTGAAGCTTTCTTT. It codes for CSVETGIRRYTEAFF.

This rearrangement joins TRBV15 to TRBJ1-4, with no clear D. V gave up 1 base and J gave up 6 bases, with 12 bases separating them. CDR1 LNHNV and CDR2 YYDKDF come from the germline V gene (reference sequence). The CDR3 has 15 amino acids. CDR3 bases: TGTGCCACCAGCAGAGGGGGAGGGCTCGATGAAAAACTGTTTTTT. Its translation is CATSRGGGLDEKLFF.

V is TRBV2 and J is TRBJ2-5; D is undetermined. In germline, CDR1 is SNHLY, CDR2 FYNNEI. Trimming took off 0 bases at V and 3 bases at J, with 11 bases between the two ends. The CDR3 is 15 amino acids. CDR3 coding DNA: TGTGCCAGCAGTGAAGCGCTTGGCAAGAAAGAGACCCAGTACTTC. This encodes CASSEALGKKETQYF.